This record looks at one T cell receptor beta chain sequence and its context. The ends were cut back, 6 bases at V and 1 base at J, with 7 bases in the middle. The CDR3 contains 12 residues. Per the germline V gene, CDR1 is SGHKS and CDR2 is YYEKEE (reference sequence). The table came from immunoSEQ multiplex PCR; TCRdb's copy has only in-frame clones and leaves some out. The sample has approximately 140,000 clones; about 90% are singletons. The data derive from a study of T cell responses to AZD1222 COVID-19 vaccine. The TCR originated in an adult who received the AZD1222 COVID-19 vaccine. Sequences were derived from peripheral blood, sampled 28 days after the second AZD1222 dose. The chain combines TRBV5-5 with TRBJ1-1; D unclear. CDR3 nucleotide sequence: TGTGCCAGCATAACCACGAACACTGAAGCTTTCTTT. It is translated as CASITTNTEAFF.